Following are 21 T cell receptor beta chains from one sample sequenced in a study of OX40 agonist ivuxolimab in advanced cancers. Profiled with immunoSEQ multiplex PCR; TCRdb holds only in-frame clones, not every one. The repertoire holds about 68,000 clones, with less than 95% as singletons. The sample was CD4+ or CD8+ T cells sorted from blood, taken in a trial of the OX40 agonist ivuxolimab. The receptors stem from an adult with an advanced solid tumor such as melanoma, head and neck, liver or kidney cancer.

This sequence joins TRBV6-5 and TRBJ2-7; the D is unclear. V lost 7 bases, J lost 2 bases, and 18 bases lay in between. This CDR3 has 15 amino acids. Germline CDR1 and CDR2: MNHEY and SVGAGI. The CDR3 protein is CASTNGRAFTYEQYF. The CDR3 DNA follows: TGTGCCAGCACCAACGGGCGAGCGTTCACCTACGAGCAGTACTTC.

The J gene is TRBJ2-1, the V gene TRBV5-6, with D hard to call. With 0 bases removed from V and 7 bases from J, the gap between germline ends came to 8 bases. CDR1 and CDR2 (germline): SGHDT, YYEEEE. This CDR3 comprises 13 residues. The DNA for the CDR3 is TGTGCCAGCAGCTTGGTACAGAGTAATGAGCAGTTCTTC. It yields the protein CASSLVQSNEQFF.

The chain has TRBV18 and TRBJ1-4; TRBD1 is a possible D gene (6 bases). Trimming removed 6 bases from V and 8 bases from J, with 16 bases in between. Germline-derived CDR1 and CDR2 are KGHSH and LQKENI. The CDR3 length is 14 residues. The CDR3 DNA is TGTGCCAGCTCCCGGGGGGACACCACCGAAAAACTGTTTTTT. Protein product: CASSRGDTTEKLFF.

This chain links TRBV9 with TRBJ2-5; D uncertain. V lost 0 bases and J 1 base, leaving 7 bases between the germline ends. The germline V gene has CDR1 SGDLS and CDR2 YYNGEE. CDR3 length: 14 residues. CDR3 DNA sequence: TGTGCCAGCAGCGTAGGGGGTCCCCAAGAGACCCAGTACTTC. It translates to CASSVGGPQETQYF. Drawing the rest from reference TRBV9 and TRBJ2-5, the complete variable domain is DSGVTQTPKHLITATGQRVTLRCSPRSGDLSVYWYQQSLDQGLQFLIQYYNGEERAKGNILERFSAQQFPDLHSELNLSSLELGDSALYFCASSVGGPQETQYFGPGTRLLVL.

V is TRBV27 and J is TRBJ2-7, with 15 bases aligning to TRBD2. Losses at the gene ends were 4 bases for V and 3 bases for J; bases not matched to a gene: 4. This CDR3 is built from 16 residues. From germline, CDR1 is MNHEY and CDR2 SMNVEV (reference sequence). The CDR3 sequence is CASSSEGLAGGYEQYF. Here the CDR3 DNA reads TGTGCCAGCAGTTCCGAGGGACTAGCGGGAGGCTACGAGCAGTACTTC.

This chain joins TRBV10-3 and TRBJ2-3; D is perhaps TRBD1 (7 bases). This CDR3 contains 13 residues. CDR1 is ENHRY, CDR2 SYGVKD, per germline. Trimming took 10 bases from V and 0 from J, leaving 11 bases between them. This chain's CDR3 is CATRGQSTDTQYF. CDR3 nucleotide sequence: TGTGCCACGCGGGGACAGAGCACAGATACGCAGTATTTT.

CDR3 region: CAISEWDRNTDTQYF. DNA of the CDR3: TGTGCCATCAGTGAGTGGGACAGGAACACAGATACGCAGTATTTT. This chain joins TRBV10-3 and TRBJ2-3; 8 bases fit TRBD1. The length of the CDR3 is 15 residues. Germline loops: CDR1 ENHRY, CDR2 SYGVKD. V lost 1 base and J lost 2; bases outside the gene matches: 2.

This chain joins TRBV18 and TRBJ2-5; D assignment may be TRBD1 or TRBD2 (5 bases each). V gave up 5 bases and J gave up 4 bases, with 17 bases separating them. The CDR3 extends over 15 amino acids. CDR1 and CDR2 (germline): KGHSH, LQKENI. The CDR3 spells CASSSSSGAGETQYF. In DNA, the CDR3 is TGTGCCAGCTCATCAAGCTCTGGGGCGGGAGAGACCCAGTACTTC. The full variable domain, in which reference TRBV18 and TRBJ2-5 provide the parts outside the CDR3, is NAGVMQNPRHLVRRRGQEARLRCSPMKGHSHVYWYRQLPEEGLKFMVYLQKENIIDESGMPKERFSAEFPKEGPSILRIQQVVRGDSAAYFCASSSSSGAGETQYFGPGTRLLVL.

The chain carries TRBV19 and TRBJ2-1, with D possibly TRBD2 on 6 matching bases. The CDR3 sequence is 13 residues long. CDR1 is LNHDA, CDR2 SQIVND, per germline (reference sequence). Trimming took 10 bases from V and 8 from J, leaving 18 bases between them. The CDR3 nucleotides are TGTGCCATCAAGCCCCGGGGGATTGATGAGCAGTTCTTC. This sequence encodes CAIKPRGIDEQFF. The full variable domain, its missing parts supplied by reference TRBV19 and TRBJ2-1, is DGGITQSPKYLFRKEGQNVTLSCEQNLNHDAMYWYRQDPGQGLRLIYYSQIVNDFQKGDIAEGYSVSREKKESFPLTVTSAQKNPTAFYLCAIKPRGIDEQFFGPGTRLTVL.

Of note for this clone: Mismatch with germline at one junction end may stem from a read error. The rearrangement uses TRBV15 and TRBJ2-7; no firm D call. The germline gives CDR1 LNHNV, CDR2 YYDKDF (reference sequence). The CDR3 spans 13 residues. The CDR3 DNA reads TGTGCCACCAGCAGAGTGCCTCGGGCGGAGCAGTATTTC. As protein: CATSRVPRAEQYF.

The rearrangement links TRBV5-1 to TRBJ1-2; D uncertain. The V gene's germline CDR1 is SGHRS and CDR2 YFSETQ. The CDR3 consists of 15 residues. V shed 0 bases and J shed 6 bases, with 15 bases lying between them. CDR3 protein: CASSLGGWGRDGYTF. The CDR3 region has the DNA TGCGCCAGCAGCTTGGGCGGGTGGGGAAGAGATGGCTACACCTTC.

The rearrangement joins TRBV30 to TRBJ1-1; no reliable D call. CDR1 and CDR2 (germline): GTSNPN, SVGIG (reference sequence). The CDR3 runs 14 residues. Trimming pared 2 bases from V and 1 base from J, leaving 11 bases between. The CDR3 bases are TGTGCCTGGAGTTCTCCGACTTGGAACACTGAAGCTTTCTTT. Translating it yields CAWSSPTWNTEAFF.

This clone was counted between two and nine times. The chain links TRBV10-1 to TRBJ2-3; the D is unclear. This CDR3 is 13 amino acids long. The germline V and J ends were trimmed by 8 bases and 1 base, with 10 bases remaining between them. The germline V gene has CDR1 WNHNN and CDR2 SYGVQD (reference sequence). CDR3 in DNA: TGCGCCAGCCAAGAGGCAGGCACAGATACGCAGTATTTT. Its protein product is CASQEAGTDTQYF.

This rearrangement joins TRBV18 to TRBJ1-1; 8 positions agree with TRBD1. Germline V gene sequence: CDR1 KGHSH, CDR2 LQKENI. The junction had 11 bases not matched to a gene; V was cut back by 4 bases and J by 7 bases. The CDR3 extends over 15 amino acids. The CDR3 here is CASSLRTDRVDEAFF. In nucleotides, the CDR3 is TGTGCCAGCTCACTACGAACGGACAGGGTCGATGAAGCTTTCTTT.

This chain connects TRBV30 to TRBJ2-3; D remains unclear. Germline lookup yields CDR1 GTSNPN and CDR2 SVGIG (reference sequence). The V end lost 4 bases, the J end lost 0 bases, and 14 bases lay between the germline ends. CDR3 length: 15 residues. The CDR3 DNA is TGTGCCTGGAACCCCTCTGGGGTTAGCACAGATACGCAGTATTTT. This codes for CAWNPSGVSTDTQYF.

The J gene is TRBJ2-3, the V gene TRBV11-3, with 8 bases matching TRBD2. Per germline, CDR1 SGHNT and CDR2 YENEEA. This CDR3 contains 16 residues. With V trimmed by 2 bases and J by 0 bases, 4 bases remained unmatched. The CDR3 nucleotides are TGTGCCAGCAGCTTACAGGCTAGCGGGAGCACAGATACGCAGTATTTT. Protein product: CASSLQASGSTDTQYF. The whole variable domain, remainder taken from reference TRBV11-3 and TRBJ2-3, is EAGVVQSPRYKIIEKKQPVAFWCNPISGHNTLYWYLQNLGQGPELLIRYENEEAVDDSQLPKDRFSAERLKGVDSTLKIQPAELGDSAVYLCASSLQASGSTDTQYFGPGTRLTVL.

The genes are TRBV4-2 and TRBJ1-2, with D possibly TRBD1 on 6 matching bases. Trimming removed 4 bases from V and 1 base from J, with 19 bases in between. Germline V gene lookup returns CDR1 LGHNA and CDR2 YNFKEQ. The CDR3 covers 17 residues. CDR3 loop: CASSLTQSGDFNYGYTF. Written as DNA, the CDR3 is TGTGCCAGCAGCCTAACTCAGTCAGGGGATTTTAACTATGGCTACACCTTC.

J is TRBJ1-5 and V is TRBV7-2; the D gene is possibly TRBD1 (6 bases). Trimming cost V 5 bases and J 5 bases, with 13 bases left between them. The CDR3 loop spans 14 amino acids. Germline assignment: CDR1 SGHTA and CDR2 FQGNSA. For the CDR3, the DNA is TGTGCCAGCAGCCGCGACAGGAACGATCAGCCCCAGCATTTT. Residues: CASSRDRNDQPQHF. Full variable domain (remainder filled in from reference TRBV7-2 and TRBJ1-5): GAGVSQSPSNKVTEKGKDVELRCDPISGHTALYWYRQSLGQGLEFLIYFQGNSAPDKSGLPSDRFSAERTGGSVSTLTIQRTQQEDSAVYLCASSRDRNDQPQHFGDGTRLSIL.

The chain has TRBV6-6 and TRBJ2-7; D is unclear. The CDR3 is 13 residues long. Germline V CDR1 and CDR2: MNHNY, SVGAGI (reference sequence). V lost 2 bases to trimming and J lost 3 bases, with 8 bases between them. The CDR3: CASSYEQSYEQYF. The CDR3 bases are TGTGCCAGCAGTTACGAACAGAGCTACGAGCAGTACTTC.

The chain is built from TRBV11-2 and TRBJ1-6, with 8 positions matching TRBD1. V was clipped by 1 base and J by 6 bases; unmatched bases: 8. The CDR3 consists of 17 residues. Germline V lookup: CDR1 SGHAT, CDR2 FQNNGV. The CDR3 nucleotides read TGTGCCAGCAGCTTAGGGGCAGGGGGCTTAAGTAATTCACCCCTCCACTTT. Protein: CASSLGAGGLSNSPLHF.

The J gene is TRBJ2-2, the V gene TRBV5-1; D gene ambiguous. The CDR3 has 14 amino acids. V gave up 1 base and J gave up 0 bases, with 4 bases separating them. Germline V lookup: CDR1 SGHRS, CDR2 YFSETQ. CDR3 DNA: TGCGCCAGCAGCTTGACAGCGAACACCGGGGAGCTGTTTTTT. Its translation: CASSLTANTGELFF.